The subject of this entry is one T cell receptor beta chain. This clonotype has just a few counts. Its antigen is currently not known. The sample holds no much larger clone one base away, and base qualities are not on file. Every donor was a healthy Caucasian. Three pairs of female monozygotic twins, all aged about 18 to 30 years, made up the twin cohort. CD4+ and CD8+ T cell populations were isolated with positive isolation kits from Invitrogen. The source of the sample is a study of identical twins (dated by TCRdb to about 2016). For context, the study as a whole: To test whether fetal clonotypes persist, the study used deep sequencing on TCR alpha and beta repertoires from monozygotic twins, unrelated adults of various ages, and cord blood. Replicate twin experiments were performed at different times using different library preparation protocols to rule out contamination.

The library was made by 5' RACE. The sequencing machine was an Illumina HiSeq 2000. Template switching introduced a universal primer binding site; the final cDNA contained a unique molecular identifier, enabling accurate counting of TCR cDNA molecules. Specific primers in the conserved constant-segment region were used to synthesize first-strand cDNA for the TCR alpha and beta chains. To control for contamination, every cDNA library was double barcoded, receiving both a SMART-Mk sample barcode and Illumina barcodes. TruSeq adapter sequences along with Illumina sample barcodes were introduced in two successive PCR steps. The Illumina HiSeq platform was used with custom primers to sequence TCR alpha and beta cDNA libraries. The study's own analysis went as follows. Unique molecular identifiers were extracted from raw reads with MiGEC, and CDR3 positions were determined with MiXCR. Recombination models were inferred per individual with the repgenHMM and IGoR tools using an EM algorithm. The tcR package in R was used for shared clonotype analysis, with sharing normalized by the product of cloneset sizes. To study raw recombination without the effects of thymic and clonal selection, out-of-frame nonproductive sequences were analyzed. TCRdb ran its own pipeline on the public reads, namely fastp trimming at Q25 and MiXCR clone calling, and kept in-frame beta chains. Every CDR3 protein is listed once, alongside the most common genes and DNA of its rows. TCRdb's processing, not the authors', yielded these V and J calls. The sample table lists about 490,000 distinct CDR3 sequences, 15% of them with a count of one. Roughly 0.4% of the sample is held by the ten biggest clonotypes.

The investigation overall reported the following: Because the same donors could not be followed over many years, conclusions were based on cross-sectional statistical analysis. Fewer insertions were carried by abundant cord blood beta clonotypes; a weaker similar trend was observed in young adult naive repertoires, while no such trend was observed in memory repertoires. In monozygotic twins, recombination models systematically underestimated out-of-frame TCR alpha sharing, but the models matched the sharing seen between unrelated individuals. The excess sharing between twins in beta out-of-frame sequences was weaker because fewer shared sequences reduced the signal-to-noise ratio. Invariant T cells such as MAIT and iNKT could partly confound zero-insertion analyses, though diverse VJ usage argued against this for most clonotypes. Out-of-frame TCR alpha sequences shared between twins showed an excess of low generation-probability sequences compared with coincidental sharing between unrelated individuals.

These same data were also listed under a study on yellow fever vaccine responses in identical twins. As the second publication notes: According to the authors, in identical twins the way T cells responded to vaccination appeared partly convergent and partly personalized. Focusing on identical twins, the study followed the T cell clones that responded to the vaccine, and did so with precision.

The sequence was collected from a woman aged 18 to 35 in good health. The specimen sequenced was CD4+ T cells sorted from blood.

This receptor has the CDR3 CASSPIGSGRYIQYF. The bases read TGTGCCAGCAGTCCCATAGGGAGCGGGAGATACATTCAGTACTTC. The chain is made from TRBV12-3 or TRBV12-4 and TRBJ2-4; 8 bases in the middle match TRBD2. Including cysteine and phenylalanine, the CDR3 has 15 amino acids. The DNA shown is the 45-base CDR3, in frame from base 1. Trimming leaves V shorter by 5 bases and J shorter by 8 bases, with the junction holding 11 bases beyond the gene matches.